Reported below is one TCR beta chain. Its antigen remains unidentified. The junction departs from the called germline gene at one end, perhaps through a read error. Alongside a J-beta primer mix, a sample-barcoded 5' primer served in a second PCR lasting roughly 6 to 11 cycles. The authors tagged each cDNA molecule using a template-switch adaptor with 12 random nucleotides. Per-sample output comprised a minimum of 2.5 million paired-end reads containing CDR3. TCRdb re-derived calls from the 5' RACE reads in MiXCR, one entry per CDR3 protein. The sample lists hundreds of thousands of distinct CDR3 sequences; under 30% were seen once. The sample belongs to a study of blood T cells in healthy people across ages. Findings and limits, study-wide: Estimated diversity across one million T cells was deemed an underestimate. Both higher diversity and more naive CD4+ cells marked long-lived donors when set against aged donors.

The germline V gene encodes CDR1 SGHTA and CDR2 FQGNSA. CDR3 length equals 14 residues. The rearrangement uses TRBV7-2 and TRBJ1-2; TRBD1 agrees at 11 bases. Sequenced sample: blood. The sequence was obtained from a woman of 80 years or more in good health. CDR3 in amino acids: CASSEGQGGYGYTF. CDR3 bases: TGCGCCAGCAGCGAGGGACAGGGGGGCTATGGCTACACCTTC.